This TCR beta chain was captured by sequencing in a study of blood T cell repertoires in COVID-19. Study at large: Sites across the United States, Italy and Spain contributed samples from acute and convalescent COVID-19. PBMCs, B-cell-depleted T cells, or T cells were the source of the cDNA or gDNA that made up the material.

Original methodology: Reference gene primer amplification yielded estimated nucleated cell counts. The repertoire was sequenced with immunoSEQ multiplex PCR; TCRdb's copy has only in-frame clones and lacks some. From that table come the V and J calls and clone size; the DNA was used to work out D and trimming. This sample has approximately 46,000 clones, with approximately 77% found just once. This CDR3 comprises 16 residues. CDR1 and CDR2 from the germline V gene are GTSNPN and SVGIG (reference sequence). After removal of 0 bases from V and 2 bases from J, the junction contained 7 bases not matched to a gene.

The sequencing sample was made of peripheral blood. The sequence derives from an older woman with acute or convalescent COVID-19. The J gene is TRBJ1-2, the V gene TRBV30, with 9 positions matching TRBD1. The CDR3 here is CAWSVPGTGLNYGYTF. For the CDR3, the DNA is TGTGCCTGGAGTGTTCCGGGGACAGGGTTGAACTATGGCTACACCTTC. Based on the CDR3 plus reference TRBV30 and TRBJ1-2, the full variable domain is SQTIHQWPATLVQPVGSPLSLECTVEGTSNPNLYWYRQAAGRGLQLLFYSVGIGQISSEVPQNLSASRPQDRQFILSSKKLLLSDSGFYLCAWSVPGTGLNYGYTFGSGTRLTVV.